Listed here are 9 T cell receptor beta chains from one sample, sequenced in a study of blood T cells in healthy people across ages. A second PCR, run for roughly 6 to 11 cycles, used a sample-barcoded 5' primer plus a J-beta primer mix. Via MiXCR, TCRdb re-called the 5' RACE reads, giving one row per CDR3 protein. Of hundreds of thousands of distinct CDR3 sequences listed, more than 40% are singletons. Sequences were obtained from blood. Receptors were obtained from a woman aged 55-75 years in good health.

The table lists this clonotype with a few counts. The rearrangement uses TRBV2 and TRBJ2-1; 7 nucleotides align to TRBD2. CDR3 size: 17 residues. After removal of 4 bases from V and 0 bases from J, the junction contained 9 bases not matched to a gene. In germline, CDR1 is SNHLY, CDR2 FYNNEI. The CDR3: CASSGLALTSSYNEQFF. The CDR3 coding sequence is TGTGCCAGCAGTGGACTAGCCCTTACCAGCTCCTACAATGAGCAGTTCTTC. Full variable domain (remainder filled in from reference TRBV2 and TRBJ2-1): EPEVTQTPSHQVTQMGQEVILRCVPISNHLYFYWYRQILGQKVEFLVSFYNNEISEKSEIFDDQFSVERPDGSNFTLKIRSTKLEDSAMYFCASSGLALTSSYNEQFFGPGTRLTVL.

The genes are TRBV7-8 and TRBJ2-7; tentatively, D is TRBD1 (5 bases). V dropped 4 bases and J dropped 5 bases, with 9 bases sitting between them. In germline, CDR1 is SGHVS, CDR2 FQNEAQ. CDR3 length equals 12 residues. CDR3: CASSSDINEQYF. The CDR3 bases are TGTGCCAGCAGCTCGGACATCAACGAGCAGTACTTC.

This clonotype has a handful of counts. The rearrangement links TRBV20-1 to TRBJ2-1; D may be TRBD1 (5 bases). V was clipped by 3 bases and J by 10 bases, with 16 bases between them. The CDR3 covers 13 residues. Germline V CDR1 and CDR2: DFQATT, SNEGSKA (reference sequence). The CDR3 nucleotides read TGCAGTGCTAGGGGTGAAGGGGTAAACGAGCAGTTCTTC. Protein sequence: CSARGEGVNEQFF.

The gene calls are TRBV10-3 and TRBJ2-1, with a possible D match to TRBD1 (6 bases). The CDR3 length is 13 residues. Germline V CDR1 and CDR2: ENHRY, SYGVKD. CDR3 nucleotides: TGTGCTAACAGGGACCCTACCTACAATGAGCAGTTCTTC. Its protein product is CANRDPTYNEQFF.

The chain uses TRBV29-1 and TRBJ2-5, with 9 bases fitting TRBD1. V dropped 7 bases and J dropped 4; count of bases not matched to a gene: 7. From germline, CDR1 is SQVTM and CDR2 ANQGSEA. The CDR3 totals 13 residues. This CDR3 is CSADRGSRETQYF. In nucleotides, the CDR3 is TGCAGCGCTGACAGGGGGTCTCGAGAGACCCAGTACTTC.

The chain joins TRBV2 to TRBJ2-1; no clear D gene. V lost 7 bases and J 3 bases, leaving 13 bases between the germline ends. The germline V gene has CDR1 SNHLY and CDR2 FYNNEI. The CDR3 totals 14 residues. CDR3 residues: CASTEQPNYNEQFF. The DNA for the CDR3 is TGTGCCAGCACCGAACAGCCGAACTACAATGAGCAGTTCTTC.

The chain uses TRBV6-5 and TRBJ2-5, with TRBD2 as a possible D gene (6 bases). With 4 bases removed from V and 5 bases from J, the gap between germline ends came to 23 bases. The CDR3 totals 17 residues. In germline, CDR1 is MNHEY, CDR2 SVGAGI. For the CDR3, the DNA is TGTGCCAGCAGTTTTGGGACTCAGCTGGGTAGGGTGGAGACCCAGTACTTC. Protein sequence: CASSFGTQLGRVETQYF.

The rearrangement links TRBV30 to TRBJ2-7; 9 nucleotides match TRBD1. V dropped 4 bases and J dropped 5; count of bases not matched to a gene: 9. Germline-derived CDR1 and CDR2 are GTSNPN and SVGIG (reference sequence). This CDR3 contains 14 residues. The CDR3 nucleotides are TGTGCCTGGACACCGGGACAGGGATTTAACGAGCAGTACTTC. This sequence encodes CAWTPGQGFNEQYF.

This chain uses TRBV12-3 or TRBV12-4 with TRBJ1-1; 7 nucleotides align to TRBD1. The J segment lost 4 bases and the V segment lost 6 bases, leaving 11 bases of the junction unmatched. The CDR3 has 15 residues. CDR3 residues: CASSPHGTAGTEAFF. CDR3 DNA: TGTGCCAGCAGCCCACACGGGACAGCAGGCACTGAAGCTTTCTTT.